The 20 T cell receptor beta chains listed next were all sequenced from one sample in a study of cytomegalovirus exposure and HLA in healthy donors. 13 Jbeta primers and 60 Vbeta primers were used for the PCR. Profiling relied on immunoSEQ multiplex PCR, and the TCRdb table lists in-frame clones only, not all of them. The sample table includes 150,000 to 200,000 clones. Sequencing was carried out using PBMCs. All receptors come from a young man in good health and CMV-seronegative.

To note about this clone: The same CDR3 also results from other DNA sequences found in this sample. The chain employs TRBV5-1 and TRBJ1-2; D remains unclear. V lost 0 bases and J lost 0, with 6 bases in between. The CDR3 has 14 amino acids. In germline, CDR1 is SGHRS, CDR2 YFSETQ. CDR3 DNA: TGCGCCAGCAGCTTGGGAGGAGCTAACTATGGCTACACCTTC. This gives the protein CASSLGGANYGYTF.

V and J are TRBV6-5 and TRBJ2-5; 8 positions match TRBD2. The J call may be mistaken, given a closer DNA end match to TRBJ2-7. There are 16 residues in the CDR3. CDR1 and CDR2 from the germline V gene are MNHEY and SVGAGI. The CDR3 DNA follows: TGTGCCAGCAGTTACTCGAGCGGGAGAGGATTCCACGAGCAGTACTTC. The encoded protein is CASSYSSGRGFHEQYF.

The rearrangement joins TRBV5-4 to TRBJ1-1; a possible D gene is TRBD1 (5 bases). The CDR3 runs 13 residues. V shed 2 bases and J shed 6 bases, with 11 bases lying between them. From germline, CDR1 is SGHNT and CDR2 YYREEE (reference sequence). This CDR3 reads CASSLPGGPEAFF. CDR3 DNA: TGTGCCAGCAGCTTACCGGGGGGTCCTGAAGCTTTCTTT.

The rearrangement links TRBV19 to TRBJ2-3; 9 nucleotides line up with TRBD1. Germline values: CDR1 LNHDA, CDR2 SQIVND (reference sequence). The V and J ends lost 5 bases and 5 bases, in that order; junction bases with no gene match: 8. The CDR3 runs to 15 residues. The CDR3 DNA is TGTGCCAGTAGTCCCCCGGGACAGGGCATAGATACGCAGTATTTT. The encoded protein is CASSPPGQGIDTQYF. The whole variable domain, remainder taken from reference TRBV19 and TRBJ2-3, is DGGITQSPKYLFRKEGQNVTLSCEQNLNHDAMYWYRQDPGQGLRLIYYSQIVNDFQKGDIAEGYSVSREKKESFPLTVTSAQKNPTAFYLCASSPPGQGIDTQYFGPGTRLTVL.

The DNA of the CDR3 is TGTGCCAGCAGCCCACAGAAAGAGCAGTTCTTC. It encodes CASSPQKEQFF. The genes are TRBV11-3 and TRBJ2-1, with unresolved D. Trimming pared 5 bases from V and 10 bases from J, leaving 9 bases between. Germline CDR1 is SGHNT and CDR2 is YENEEA. The CDR3 has 11 residues.

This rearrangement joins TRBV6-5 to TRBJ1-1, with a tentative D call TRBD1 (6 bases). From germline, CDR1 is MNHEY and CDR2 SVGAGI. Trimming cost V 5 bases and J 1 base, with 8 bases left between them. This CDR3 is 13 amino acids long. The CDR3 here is CASSQGRNTEAFF. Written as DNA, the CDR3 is TGTGCCAGCAGTCAGGGGCGGAACACTGAAGCTTTCTTT.

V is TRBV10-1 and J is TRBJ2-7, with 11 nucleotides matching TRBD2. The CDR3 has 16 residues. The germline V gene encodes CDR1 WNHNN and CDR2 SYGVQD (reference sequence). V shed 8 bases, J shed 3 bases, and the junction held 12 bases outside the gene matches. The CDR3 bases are TGCGCCAGCTCTCCGTCCGGGACTAGCGGATTCTACGAGCAGTACTTC. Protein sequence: CASSPSGTSGFYEQYF.

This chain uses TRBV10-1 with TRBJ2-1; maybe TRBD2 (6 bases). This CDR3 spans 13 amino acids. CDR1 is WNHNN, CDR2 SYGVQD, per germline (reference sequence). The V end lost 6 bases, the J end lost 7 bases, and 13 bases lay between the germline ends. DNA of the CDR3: TGCGCCAGCAGCTGGACTACCGGGAATGAGCAGTTCTTC. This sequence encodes CASSWTTGNEQFF.

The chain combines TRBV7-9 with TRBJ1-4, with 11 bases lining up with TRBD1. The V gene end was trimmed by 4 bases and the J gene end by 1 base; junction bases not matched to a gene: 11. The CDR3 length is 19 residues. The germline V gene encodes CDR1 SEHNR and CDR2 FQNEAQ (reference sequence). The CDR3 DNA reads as TGTGCCAGCAGCTCGAGGGGGACAGGGGGTGTAAAAACTAATGAAAAACTGTTTTTT. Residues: CASSSRGTGGVKTNEKLFF.

The CDR3 protein is CASSFTTGGNNSPLHF. The DNA for the CDR3 is TGTGCCAGCAGTTTTACTACAGGGGGGAATAATTCACCCCTCCACTTT. This chain joins TRBV6-5 and TRBJ1-6; 8 bases match TRBD1. Trimming at V came to 4 bases and at J to 5 bases, leaving 7 bases not matched to a gene. Germline V gives CDR1 MNHEY, CDR2 SVGAGI. This CDR3 region has 16 residues.

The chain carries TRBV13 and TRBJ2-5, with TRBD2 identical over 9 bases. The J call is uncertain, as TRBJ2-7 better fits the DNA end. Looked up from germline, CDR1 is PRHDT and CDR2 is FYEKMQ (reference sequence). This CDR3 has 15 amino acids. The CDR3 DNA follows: TGTGCCAGCAAAAAAGCGGGGGGCGCTTGGTACGAGCAGTACTTC. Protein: CASKKAGGAWYEQYF.

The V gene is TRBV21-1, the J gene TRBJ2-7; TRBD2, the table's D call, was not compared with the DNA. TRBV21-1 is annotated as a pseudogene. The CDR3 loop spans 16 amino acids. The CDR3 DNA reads TGTGCCAGCAGCAAAGCGGGGACTAGCGGGAGGGTCGAGCAGTACTTC. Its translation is CASSKAGTSGRVEQYF.

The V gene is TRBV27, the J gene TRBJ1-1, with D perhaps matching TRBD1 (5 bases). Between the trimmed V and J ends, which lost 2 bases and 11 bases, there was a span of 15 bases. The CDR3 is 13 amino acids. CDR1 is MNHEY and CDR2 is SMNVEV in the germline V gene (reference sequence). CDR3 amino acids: CASSLNRRIEAFF. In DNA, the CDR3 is TGTGCCAGCAGTTTAAACAGGCGGATTGAGGCTTTCTTT.

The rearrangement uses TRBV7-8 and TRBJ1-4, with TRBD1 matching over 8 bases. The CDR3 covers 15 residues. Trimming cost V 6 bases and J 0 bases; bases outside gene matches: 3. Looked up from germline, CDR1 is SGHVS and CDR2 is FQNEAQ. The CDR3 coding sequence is TGTGCCAGCAGTCCCAGGGGGCCAACTAATGAAAAACTGTTTTTT. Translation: CASSPRGPTNEKLFF.

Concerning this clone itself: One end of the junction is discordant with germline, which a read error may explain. The CDR3 region is CASSQELPGQTYEQHF. CDR3 sequence (DNA): TGTGCCAGCAGCCAAGAACTCCCGGGACAAACCTACGAGCAGCACTTC. J is TRBJ2-7 and V is TRBV4-2, with D possibly matching TRBD1 (6 bases). The CDR3 is made up of 16 amino acids. Germline V gene sequence: CDR1 LGHNA, CDR2 YNFKEQ.

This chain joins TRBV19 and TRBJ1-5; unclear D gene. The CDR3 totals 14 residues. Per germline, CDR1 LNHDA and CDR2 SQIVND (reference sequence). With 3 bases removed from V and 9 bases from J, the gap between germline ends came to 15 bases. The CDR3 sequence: CASSISEARGPQHF. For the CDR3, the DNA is TGTGCCAGTAGTATTAGTGAAGCCCGGGGGCCCCAGCATTTT.

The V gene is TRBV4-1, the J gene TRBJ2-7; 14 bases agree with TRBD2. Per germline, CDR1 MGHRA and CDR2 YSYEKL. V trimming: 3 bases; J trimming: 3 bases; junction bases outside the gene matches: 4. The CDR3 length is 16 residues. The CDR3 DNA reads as TGCGCCAGCAGCCAGGGACTAGCGGGAGCAAACTACGAGCAGTACTTC. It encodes CASSQGLAGANYEQYF.

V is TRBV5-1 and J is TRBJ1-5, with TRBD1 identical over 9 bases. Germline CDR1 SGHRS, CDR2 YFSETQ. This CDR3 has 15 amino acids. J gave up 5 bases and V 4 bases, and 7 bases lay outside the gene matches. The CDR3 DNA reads TGCGCCAGCAGCGCTACGACAGGGGGAGATCAGCCCCAGCATTTT. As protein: CASSATTGGDQPQHF.

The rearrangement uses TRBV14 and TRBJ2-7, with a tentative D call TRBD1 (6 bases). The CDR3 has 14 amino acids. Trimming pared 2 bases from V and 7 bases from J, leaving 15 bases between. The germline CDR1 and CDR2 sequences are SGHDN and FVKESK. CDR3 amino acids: CASSQYRGGLEQYF. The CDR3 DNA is TGTGCCAGCAGCCAATACCGTGGGGGCCTTGAGCAGTACTTC.

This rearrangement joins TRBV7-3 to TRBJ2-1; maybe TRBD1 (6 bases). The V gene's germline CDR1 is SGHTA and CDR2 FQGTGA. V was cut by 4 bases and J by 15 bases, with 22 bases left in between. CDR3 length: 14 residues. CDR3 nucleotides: TGTGCCAGCAGCTACAACGGACAGTCCCCCTTTCCGTTCTTC. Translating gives CASSYNGQSPFPFF.